These 2 T cell receptor beta chains originate from one sample sequenced in a study of identical twins. MiXCR, run by TCRdb on the 5' RACE reads, gives a single entry per CDR3 protein. The sample holds about 550,000 distinct CDR3 sequences, around 24% seen once. The sample was also linked to a second study, of yellow fever vaccine responses in identical twins.

Sequencing was carried out using CD4+ T cells sorted from blood. The receptors were gathered from a woman aged 18-30 years in good health.

The gene calls are TRBV6-1 and TRBJ2-2, with TRBD1 matching over 9 bases. The CDR3 totals 20 residues. The germline CDR1 and CDR2 sequences are MNHNS and SASEGT. The V and J ends lost 6 bases and 4 bases, in that order; junction bases with no gene match: 21. The CDR3 sequence: CASRKATGGREREVTGELFF. In nucleotides, the CDR3 is TGTGCCAGCAGGAAGGCGACAGGGGGAAGGGAGCGGGAAGTCACCGGGGAGCTGTTTTTT.

This clonotype has only a few counts. The chain joins TRBV7-8 to TRBJ2-1; D is unresolved. V was clipped by 0 bases and J by 0 bases, with 9 bases between them. CDR1 is SGHVS and CDR2 is FQNEAQ in the germline V gene. The CDR3 has 16 amino acids. CDR3 DNA: TGTGCCAGCAGCTTAGCGAAACTACTCTCCTACAATGAGCAGTTCTTC. It yields the protein CASSLAKLLSYNEQFF.